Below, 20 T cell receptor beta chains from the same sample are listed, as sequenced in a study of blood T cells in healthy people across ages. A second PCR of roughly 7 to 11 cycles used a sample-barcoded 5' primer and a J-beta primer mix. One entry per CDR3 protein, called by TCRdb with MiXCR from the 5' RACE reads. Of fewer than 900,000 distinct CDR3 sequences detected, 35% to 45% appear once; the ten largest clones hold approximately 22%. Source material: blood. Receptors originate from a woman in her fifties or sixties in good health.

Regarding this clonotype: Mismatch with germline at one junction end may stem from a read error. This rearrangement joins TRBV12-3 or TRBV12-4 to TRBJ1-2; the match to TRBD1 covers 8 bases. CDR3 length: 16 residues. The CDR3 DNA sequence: TGTGCCGGCAGTCCGTTCCTTGACAGGGGATCTTTCGGCTACACCTTC. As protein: CAGSPFLDRGSFGYTF.

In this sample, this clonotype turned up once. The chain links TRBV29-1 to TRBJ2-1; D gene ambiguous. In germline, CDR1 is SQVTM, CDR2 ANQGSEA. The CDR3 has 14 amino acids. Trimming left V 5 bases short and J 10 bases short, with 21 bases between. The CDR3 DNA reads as TGCAGCGTTTGGGTAAATGACATCTTCTACGAGCAGTTCTTC. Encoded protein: CSVWVNDIFYEQFF.

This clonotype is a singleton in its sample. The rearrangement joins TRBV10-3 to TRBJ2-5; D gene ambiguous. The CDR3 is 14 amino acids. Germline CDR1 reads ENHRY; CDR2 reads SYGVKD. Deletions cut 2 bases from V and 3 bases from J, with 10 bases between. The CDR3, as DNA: TGTGCCATCAGTGAGGCGCCAGGAAAAGAGACCCAGTACTTC. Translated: CAISEAPGKETQYF.

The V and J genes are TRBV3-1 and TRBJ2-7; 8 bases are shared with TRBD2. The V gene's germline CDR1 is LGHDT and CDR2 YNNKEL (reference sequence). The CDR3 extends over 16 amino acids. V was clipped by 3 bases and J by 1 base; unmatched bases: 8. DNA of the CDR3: TGTGCCAGCAGCCATCAGTCCCGGGGGGGTTCCTACGAGCAGTACTTC. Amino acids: CASSHQSRGGSYEQYF.

The CDR3 DNA reads as TGTGCCAGCAGTGTCCATAGCAATCAGCCCCAGCATTTT. Protein product: CASSVHSNQPQHF. The rearrangement links TRBV6-1 to TRBJ1-5; D remains ambiguous. CDR3 length: 13 amino acids. The germline V gene has CDR1 MNHNS and CDR2 SASEGT. Trimming removed 4 bases at V and 0 bases at J, with 4 bases between.

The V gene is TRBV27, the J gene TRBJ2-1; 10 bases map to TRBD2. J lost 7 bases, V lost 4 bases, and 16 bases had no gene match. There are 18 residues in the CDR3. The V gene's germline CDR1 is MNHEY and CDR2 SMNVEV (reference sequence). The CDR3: CASSSLRFSGGARNEQFF. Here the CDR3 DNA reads TGTGCCAGCAGTTCGCTTAGGTTCAGCGGGGGGGCCAGAAATGAGCAGTTCTTC.

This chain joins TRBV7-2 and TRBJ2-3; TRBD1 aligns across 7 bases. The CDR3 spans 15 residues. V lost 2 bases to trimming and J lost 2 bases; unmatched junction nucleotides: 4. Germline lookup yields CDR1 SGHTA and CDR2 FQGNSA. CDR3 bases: TGTGCCAGCAGCTTACCTAGGGGGCTCACAGATACGCAGTATTTT. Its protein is CASSLPRGLTDTQYF. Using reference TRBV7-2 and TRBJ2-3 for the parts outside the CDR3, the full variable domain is GAGVSQSPSNKVTEKGKDVELRCDPISGHTALYWYRQSLGQGLEFLIYFQGNSAPDKSGLPSDRFSAERTGGSVSTLTIQRTQQEDSAVYLCASSLPRGLTDTQYFGPGTRLTVL.

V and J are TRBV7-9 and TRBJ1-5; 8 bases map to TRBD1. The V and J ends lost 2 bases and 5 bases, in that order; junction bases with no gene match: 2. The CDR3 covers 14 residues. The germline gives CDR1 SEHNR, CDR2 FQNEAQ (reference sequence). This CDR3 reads CASSLQGAYQPQHF. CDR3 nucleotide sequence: TGTGCCAGCAGCTTACAGGGGGCATATCAGCCCCAGCATTTT.

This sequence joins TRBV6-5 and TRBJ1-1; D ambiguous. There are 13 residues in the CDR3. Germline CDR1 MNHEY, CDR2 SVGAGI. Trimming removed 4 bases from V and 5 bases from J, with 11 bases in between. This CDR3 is CASSWARSTEAFF. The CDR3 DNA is TGTGCCAGCAGTTGGGCGAGAAGTACTGAAGCTTTCTTT.

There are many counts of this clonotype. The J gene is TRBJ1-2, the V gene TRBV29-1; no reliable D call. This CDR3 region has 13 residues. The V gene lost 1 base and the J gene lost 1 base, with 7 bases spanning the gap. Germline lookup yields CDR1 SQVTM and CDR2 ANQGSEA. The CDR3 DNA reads TGCAGCGTTGAAGGGGAGTTTAACTATGGCTACACCTTC. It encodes CSVEGEFNYGYTF.

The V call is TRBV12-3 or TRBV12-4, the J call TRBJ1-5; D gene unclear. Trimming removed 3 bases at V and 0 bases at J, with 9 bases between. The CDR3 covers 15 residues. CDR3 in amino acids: CASSFGGYSNQPQHF. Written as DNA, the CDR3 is TGTGCCAGCAGTTTCGGCGGGTATAGCAATCAGCCCCAGCATTTT.

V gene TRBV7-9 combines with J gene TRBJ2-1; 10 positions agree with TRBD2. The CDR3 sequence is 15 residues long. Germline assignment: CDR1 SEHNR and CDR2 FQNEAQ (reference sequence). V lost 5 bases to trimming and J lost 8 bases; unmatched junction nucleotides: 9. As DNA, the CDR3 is TGTGCCAGCAGCATAGGAGCGGGGGGGCCGGATGAGCAGTTCTTC. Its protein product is CASSIGAGGPDEQFF.

For the CDR3, the DNA is TGTGCCAGCAGAAGGCCCGGGACTAGTCTTTTGCGAGAGCAGTACTTC. This gives the protein CASRRPGTSLLREQYF. This chain links TRBV12-3 or TRBV12-4 with TRBJ2-5; 8 positions agree with TRBD2. The CDR3 has 16 amino acids. V dropped 6 bases and J dropped 11; count of bases not matched to a gene: 20.

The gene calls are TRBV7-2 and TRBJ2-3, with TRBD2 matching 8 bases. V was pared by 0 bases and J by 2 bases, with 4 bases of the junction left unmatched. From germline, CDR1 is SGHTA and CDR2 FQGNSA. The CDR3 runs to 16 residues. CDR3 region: CASSLAFSGITDTQYF. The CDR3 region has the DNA TGTGCCAGCAGCTTAGCTTTTAGCGGGATCACAGATACGCAGTATTTT.

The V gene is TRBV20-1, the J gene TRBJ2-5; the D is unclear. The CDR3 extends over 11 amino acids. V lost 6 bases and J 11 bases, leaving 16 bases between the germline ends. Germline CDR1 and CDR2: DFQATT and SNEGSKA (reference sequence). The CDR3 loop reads CSAARLDEQYF. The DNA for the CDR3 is TGCAGTGCCGCGAGGTTGGATGAGCAGTACTTC.

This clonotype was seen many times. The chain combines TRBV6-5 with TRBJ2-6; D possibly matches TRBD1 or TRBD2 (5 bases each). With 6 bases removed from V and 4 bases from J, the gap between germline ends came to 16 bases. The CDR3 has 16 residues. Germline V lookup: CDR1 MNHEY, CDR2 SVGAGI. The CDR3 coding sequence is TGTGCCAGCAGCCAGGGAGTGAACTCCGGGGCCAACGTCCTGACTTTC. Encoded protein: CASSQGVNSGANVLTF.

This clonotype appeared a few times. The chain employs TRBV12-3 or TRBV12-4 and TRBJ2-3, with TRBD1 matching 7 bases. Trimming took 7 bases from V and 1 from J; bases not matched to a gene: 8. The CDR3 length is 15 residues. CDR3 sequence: CASTLQGVGTDTQYF. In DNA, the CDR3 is TGTGCCAGCACACTCCAGGGGGTGGGCACAGATACGCAGTATTTT.

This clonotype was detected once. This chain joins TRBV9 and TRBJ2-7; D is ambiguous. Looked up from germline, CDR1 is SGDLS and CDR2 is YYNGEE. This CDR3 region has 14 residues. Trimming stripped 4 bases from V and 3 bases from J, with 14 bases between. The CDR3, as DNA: TGTGCCAGCAGCCCTAGTGGCTTCCGCTACGAGCAGTACTTC. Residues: CASSPSGFRYEQYF.

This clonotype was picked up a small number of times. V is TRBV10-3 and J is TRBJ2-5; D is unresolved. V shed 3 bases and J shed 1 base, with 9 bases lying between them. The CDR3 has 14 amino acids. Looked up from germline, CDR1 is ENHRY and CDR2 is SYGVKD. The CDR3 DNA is TGTGCCATCAGTGACTCCAGGTCCCAAGAGACCCAGTACTTC. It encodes CAISDSRSQETQYF.

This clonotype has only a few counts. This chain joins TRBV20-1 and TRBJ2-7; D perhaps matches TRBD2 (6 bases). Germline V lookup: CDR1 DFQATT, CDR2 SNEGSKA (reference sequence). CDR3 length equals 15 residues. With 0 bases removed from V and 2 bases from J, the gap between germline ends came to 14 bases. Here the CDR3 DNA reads TGCAGTGCTAGAGATCCGACTAGAGATACCTACGAGCAGTACTTC. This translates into CSARDPTRDTYEQYF.